The 30 T cell receptor beta chains reported below all come from one sample, sequenced in a study of beta chain features in type 1 diabetes. Findings of the study overall: For Type 1 diabetes patients, all four CD4+ subsets carried TCRB CDR3s that were moderately but significantly shorter.

No antigen has been identified for these receptors. As every portion of the isolated RNA was reverse transcribed, the sequencing read expressed TCRB transcripts. The method was immunoSEQ multiplex PCR; TCRdb's version includes in-frame clones alone and lacks a portion of them. The sample records 300,000 to 350,000 clones, about a tenth being singletons. Source material: central memory CD4+ T cells from blood. The receptors come from a man between 25 and 39 years old with type 1 diabetes.

The chain is built from TRBV28 and TRBJ2-2; the D is unclear. Germline V lookup: CDR1 MDHEN, CDR2 SYDVKM. V dropped 6 bases and J dropped 3 bases, with 14 bases sitting between them. The CDR3 extends over 15 amino acids. CDR3 coding DNA: TGTGCCAGCAGCTCAGCGACGAGATACACCGGGGAGCTGTTTTTT. It translates to CASSSATRYTGELFF.

The rearrangement links TRBV7-8 to TRBJ2-7; D possibly corresponds to TRBD1 (7 bases). The CDR3 is made up of 14 amino acids. With 5 bases removed from V and 2 bases from J, the gap between germline ends came to 13 bases. The germline gives CDR1 SGHVS, CDR2 FQNEAQ. CDR3 in amino acids: CASSRGTEAYEQYF. CDR3 DNA sequence: TGTGCCAGCAGCCGCGGGACAGAGGCCTACGAGCAGTACTTC.

The CDR3 DNA follows: TGCGCCAGCAGCTGGTTGGGATCGGGGGGCAATGAGCAGTTCTTC. Translation: CASSWLGSGGNEQFF. The chain recombines TRBV5-1 with TRBJ2-1; 7 nucleotides align to TRBD2. This CDR3 region has 15 residues. With 3 bases clipped from V and 6 bases from J, the junction kept 9 bases outside the gene matches. Germline-derived CDR1 and CDR2 are SGHRS and YFSETQ.

V gene TRBV19 combines with J gene TRBJ1-5, with 7 bases that match TRBD1. Germline V gene lookup returns CDR1 LNHDA and CDR2 SQIVND (reference sequence). V lost 6 bases, J lost 7 bases, and 15 bases stayed unmatched. This CDR3 is 16 amino acids long. In DNA form, the CDR3 reads TGTGCCAGTAGCCCACTGGGGACAGACGGCAGGCAGCCCCAGCATTTT. Amino acids: CASSPLGTDGRQPQHF.

The chain combines TRBV7-9 with TRBJ2-5; 10 bases are shared with TRBD2. With V trimmed by 2 bases and J by 1 base, 1 base remained unmatched. This CDR3 region has 15 residues. CDR1 is SEHNR and CDR2 is FQNEAQ in the germline V gene (reference sequence). The CDR3 DNA follows: TGTGCCAGCAGCTTATGGACTAGCGGCCAAGAGACCCAGTACTTC. This gives the protein CASSLWTSGQETQYF.

This sequence joins TRBV5-1 and TRBJ2-7; 9 bases agree with TRBD1. With 4 bases clipped from V and 5 bases from J, the junction kept 7 bases outside the gene matches. Germline CDR1 SGHRS, CDR2 YFSETQ. CDR3 length equals 14 residues. CDR3 region: CASSPRDRVDEQYF. The CDR3 nucleotides read TGCGCCAGCAGCCCACGGGACAGGGTCGACGAGCAGTACTTC.

The sample holds a few counts of this clone. CDR3 sequence (DNA): TGCGCCAGCAGCCAGGGGGGGAACACTGAAGCTTTCTTT. Protein: CASSQGGNTEAFF. The chain combines TRBV4-3 with TRBJ1-1; D may be TRBD1 (5 bases). The CDR3 loop spans 13 amino acids. Germline CDR1 reads LGHNA; CDR2 reads YSLEER. Trimming removed 3 bases from V and 1 base from J, with 6 bases in between.

The CDR3 DNA follows: TGCGCCAGCAGTGAACTCCGGGACGGCTATGAGCAGTTCTTC. Its protein product is CASSELRDGYEQFF. The J gene is TRBJ2-1, the V gene TRBV10-1; TRBD1 or TRBD2 may be the D gene (5 bases each). This CDR3 spans 14 amino acids. V was pared by 3 bases and J by 8 bases, with 14 bases between. Germline CDR1 and CDR2: WNHNN and SYGVQD (reference sequence).

This clone was counted between two and nine times. The chain couples TRBV7-2 to TRBJ2-1; 11 bases are a match to TRBD2. The CDR3 loop spans 15 amino acids. CDR1 and CDR2 (germline): SGHTA, FQGNSA. V was clipped by 8 bases and J by 1 base; unmatched bases: 4. The CDR3 DNA is TGTGCCAGCCGCTCTAGCGGGGGGTCCTACAATGAGCAGTTCTTC. The encoded protein is CASRSSGGSYNEQFF.

The chain has TRBV7-2 and TRBJ2-5, with unresolved D. V was pared by 6 bases and J by 2 bases, with 10 bases between. Germline CDR1 and CDR2: SGHTA and FQGNSA. The CDR3 is 13 amino acids. CDR3 nucleotide sequence: TGTGCCAGCAGTCGAGCCTTACAAGAGACCCAGTACTTC. Its translation: CASSRALQETQYF.

There are a few counts of this clone. The gene calls are TRBV29-1 and TRBJ1-1; D is ambiguous. In germline, CDR1 is SQVTM, CDR2 ANQGSEA. The ends were cut back, 7 bases at V and 0 bases at J, with 12 bases in the middle. CDR3 length: 13 residues. The CDR3 is CSAAGLLNTEAFF. The CDR3, as DNA: TGCAGCGCGGCCGGACTTTTGAACACTGAAGCTTTCTTT.

This chain uses TRBV2 with TRBJ1-2, with TRBD1 matching 7 bases. After removal of 3 bases from V and 4 bases from J, the junction contained 8 bases not matched to a gene. CDR3 size: 15 residues. Germline CDR1 is SNHLY and CDR2 is FYNNEI. This CDR3 reads CASSDQTGTFYGYTF. The CDR3 bases are TGTGCCAGCAGTGATCAGACAGGGACTTTCTATGGCTACACCTTC.

The J gene is TRBJ1-1, the V gene TRBV29-1; D is perhaps TRBD1 (6 bases). From germline, CDR1 is SQVTM and CDR2 ANQGSEA. The V and J ends lost 4 bases and 8 bases respectively, with 11 bases between them. This CDR3 is 11 amino acids long. CDR3 protein: CSVANREEAFF. The CDR3 nucleotides are TGCAGCGTTGCGAACAGGGAAGAAGCTTTCTTT.

This clone appeared a few times. The chain joins TRBV7-2 to TRBJ1-6; 9 nucleotides align to TRBD1. The CDR3 runs to 15 residues. Trimming cost V 5 bases and J 9 bases; bases outside gene matches: 8. In germline, CDR1 is SGHTA, CDR2 FQGNSA. In DNA form, the CDR3 reads TGTGCCAGCAGCGCCCGGACAGGGGAAGTTTCACCCCTCCACTTT. It is translated as CASSARTGEVSPLHF.

The chain couples TRBV5-1 to TRBJ2-7; 11 bases line up with TRBD2. CDR1 is SGHRS and CDR2 is YFSETQ in the germline V gene. This CDR3 is built from 15 residues. V was clipped by 5 bases and J by 0 bases; unmatched bases: 4. For the CDR3, the DNA is TGCGCCAGCAGGGCCGGGACTAGCGGCTCCTACGAGCAGTACTTC. Translating gives CASRAGTSGSYEQYF.

The table lists this clone with many counts. The V call is TRBV30, the J call TRBJ1-2, with 8 bases aligning to TRBD1. There are 15 residues in the CDR3. CDR1 and CDR2 (germline): GTSNPN, SVGIG (reference sequence). The J segment lost 4 bases and the V segment lost 3 bases, leaving 10 bases of the junction unmatched. The CDR3 coding sequence is TGTGCCTGGAGCAACACAGGGGGGTTTGGCTATGGCTACACCTTC. It specifies CAWSNTGGFGYGYTF.

There are a few counts of this clone. The rearrangement links TRBV4-1 to TRBJ2-6; D remains ambiguous. CDR3 size: 16 residues. The V end lost 1 base, the J end lost 0 bases, and 7 bases lay between the germline ends. Per germline, CDR1 MGHRA and CDR2 YSYEKL. The CDR3 DNA follows: TGCGCCAGCAGCCAAGGACCGACCTCTGGGGCCAACGTCCTGACTTTC. This gives the protein CASSQGPTSGANVLTF.

The V and J genes are TRBV28 and TRBJ2-5; a possible D gene is TRBD1 (6 bases). The CDR3 consists of 14 residues. Germline-derived CDR1 and CDR2 are MDHEN and SYDVKM. V shed 5 bases and J shed 5 bases, with 15 bases lying between them. CDR3 nucleotide sequence: TGTGCCAGCAGTGTTCCAGGAAGGGGGGAGACCCAGTACTTC. It encodes CASSVPGRGETQYF.

This clone has a handful of counts. The same CDR3 is also encoded by other DNA sequences in this sample. V gene TRBV20-1 combines with J gene TRBJ1-1; 7 positions match TRBD1. The CDR3 is 11 residues long. The germline V gene has CDR1 DFQATT and CDR2 SNEGSKA (reference sequence). V lost 5 bases and J lost 5; bases outside the gene matches: 2. The CDR3 DNA reads as TGCAGTGCTTACAGGGGAACTGAAGCTTTCTTT. Translation gives CSAYRGTEAFF.

The chain combines TRBV7-7 with TRBJ2-6, with D unresolved. Germline CDR1 SSHAT, CDR2 FNYEAQ (reference sequence). The CDR3 sequence is 14 residues long. The V end lost 3 bases, the J end lost 3 bases, and 6 bases lay between the germline ends. CDR3 protein: CASSLPSGANVLTF. In DNA form, the CDR3 reads TGTGCCAGCAGCTTGCCCAGTGGGGCCAACGTCCTGACTTTC.

This clone was observed a few times. The chain's CDR3 is CASSLQGISYEQYF. CDR3 coding DNA: TGTGCCAGCAGCTTGCAGGGCATCTCCTACGAGCAGTACTTC. The chain couples TRBV5-6 to TRBJ2-7, with a possible D match to TRBD1 (5 bases). The CDR3 length is 14 residues. V was clipped by 1 base and J by 0 bases, with 8 bases between them. CDR1 is SGHDT and CDR2 is YYEEEE in the germline V gene.

The gene calls are TRBV2 and TRBJ1-2; TRBD1 aligns across 7 bases. Looked up from germline, CDR1 is SNHLY and CDR2 is FYNNEI. With 3 bases clipped from V and 6 bases from J, the junction kept 7 bases outside the gene matches. This CDR3 has 14 amino acids. The DNA for the CDR3 is TGTGCCAGCAGTGATGGGCAGGGGGGCCATGGCTACACCTTC. Translation gives CASSDGQGGHGYTF.

There are a few counts of this clone. V is TRBV7-9 and J is TRBJ1-2; 9 bases match TRBD1. V lost 5 bases and J lost 10; bases outside the gene matches: 8. This CDR3 is built from 13 residues. Germline V gene sequence: CDR1 SEHNR, CDR2 FQNEAQ (reference sequence). This chain's CDR3 is CASSPSGTGYYTF. In DNA, the CDR3 is TGTGCCAGCAGCCCTAGTGGGACAGGGTACTACACCTTC.

This clone was observed a handful of times. The chain combines TRBV5-6 with TRBJ1-1, with D maybe TRBD1 (5 bases). This CDR3 region has 14 residues. V was trimmed by 0 bases and J by 3 bases, leaving 9 bases between them. Germline lookup yields CDR1 SGHDT and CDR2 YYEEEE. In nucleotides, the CDR3 is TGTGCCAGCAGCTTGGGCCAGGGTTACACTGAAGCTTTCTTT. It encodes CASSLGQGYTEAFF.

This sequence joins TRBV5-6 and TRBJ2-1; TRBD2 aligns across 12 bases. Germline assignment: CDR1 SGHDT and CDR2 YYEEEE. The ends lost 4 bases at V and 0 bases at J; junction bases unmatched: 2. The CDR3 has 16 residues. The DNA of the CDR3 is TGTGCCAGCAGCCTAGCGGGGGGGACCTCCTACAATGAGCAGTTCTTC. Protein sequence: CASSLAGGTSYNEQFF. The whole variable domain, filled in from reference TRBV5-6 and TRBJ2-1, reads DAGVTQSPTHLIKTRGQQVTLRCSPKSGHDTVSWYQQALGQGPQFIFQYYEEEERQRGNFPDRFSGHQFPNYSSELNVNALLLGDSALYLCASSLAGGTSYNEQFFGPGTRLTVL.

The V gene is TRBV19, the J gene TRBJ2-7; possibly TRBD1 for D (5 bases). Trimming removed 3 bases from V and 3 bases from J, with 15 bases in between. This CDR3 has 15 amino acids. Germline CDR1 is LNHDA and CDR2 is SQIVND (reference sequence). Here the CDR3 DNA reads TGTGCCAGTAGTATGCGGCAGGGAAGGATCTACGAGCAGTACTTC. It yields the protein CASSMRQGRIYEQYF. Together with reference TRBV19 and TRBJ2-7, the CDR3 gives the full variable domain: DGGITQSPKYLFRKEGQNVTLSCEQNLNHDAMYWYRQDPGQGLRLIYYSQIVNDFQKGDIAEGYSVSREKKESFPLTVTSAQKNPTAFYLCASSMRQGRIYEQYFGPGTRLTVT.

The table lists this clone with a few counts. This chain joins TRBV29-1 and TRBJ2-1; no clear D. With 4 bases removed from V and 12 bases from J, the gap between germline ends came to 10 bases. CDR3 size: 10 residues. From germline, CDR1 is SQVTM and CDR2 ANQGSEA. The CDR3 loop reads CSVVVGWQFF. CDR3 DNA sequence: TGCAGCGTTGTGGTGGGCTGGCAGTTCTTC.

This clone was observed at least ten times. Germline is not matched at one junction end, which may reflect a read error. The chain links TRBV7-9 to TRBJ2-2, with D tentatively TRBD1 (6 bases). This CDR3 has 16 residues. Germline values: CDR1 SEHNR, CDR2 FQNEAQ (reference sequence). The CDR3 nucleotides are TGTGCCAGCAGCCTAGCCCGGGACACGAACACCGGGGAGCTGTTTTTT. Translating gives CASSLARDTNTGELFF.

This clone was counted a few times. The V call is TRBV5-1, the J call TRBJ2-1; 10 bases agree with TRBD2. The CDR3 is made up of 15 amino acids. Germline CDR1 is SGHRS and CDR2 is YFSETQ. The V segment lost 0 bases and the J segment 10 bases; nucleotides outside the gene matches: 7. This CDR3 is CASSLGGTSEREQFF. DNA of the CDR3: TGCGCCAGCAGCTTGGGAGGGACTAGCGAGAGAGAGCAGTTCTTC.

In its sample, this clone was seen a few times. This chain connects TRBV15 to TRBJ1-2; 8 bases match TRBD1. CDR1 LNHNV and CDR2 YYDKDF come from the germline V gene (reference sequence). J was trimmed by 2 bases and V by 9 bases; bases with no gene match: 5. This CDR3 spans 13 amino acids. CDR3 nucleotide sequence: TGTGCCACAAAGGACAGGGCAAACTATGGCTACACCTTC. Protein: CATKDRANYGYTF. Filled out from reference TRBV15 and TRBJ1-2, the complete variable domain reads DAMVIQNPRYQVTQFGKPVTLSCSQTLNHNVMYWYQQKSSQAPKLLFHYYDKDFNNEADTPDNFQSRRPNTSFCFLDIRSPGLGDTAMYLCATKDRANYGYTFGSGTRLTVV.